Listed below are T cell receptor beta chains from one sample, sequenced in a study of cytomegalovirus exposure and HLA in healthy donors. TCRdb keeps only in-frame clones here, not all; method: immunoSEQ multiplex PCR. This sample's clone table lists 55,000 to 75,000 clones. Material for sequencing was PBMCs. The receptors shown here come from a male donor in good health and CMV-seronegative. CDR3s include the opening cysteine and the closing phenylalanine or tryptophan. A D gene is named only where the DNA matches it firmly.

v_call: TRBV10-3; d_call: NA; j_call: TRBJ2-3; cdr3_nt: TGTGCCTCTGCTGGCGGGAACACAGATACGCAGTATTTT; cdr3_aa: CASAGGNTDTQYF
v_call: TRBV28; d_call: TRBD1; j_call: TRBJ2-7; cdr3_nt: TGTGCCAGCAGTTCGGGACAGGGGGGACTACGAGCAGTGGACTTC; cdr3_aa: CASSSGQGGLRAVDF
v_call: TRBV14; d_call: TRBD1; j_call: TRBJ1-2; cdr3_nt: TGTGCCAGCAGAAGGGGGCGTTATGGCTACACCTTC; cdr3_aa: CASRRGRYGYTF
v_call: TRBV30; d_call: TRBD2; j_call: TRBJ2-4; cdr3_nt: TGTGCCTGGACCGGCGGCGGGGGGGGCGTGGCCAAAAACATTCAGTACTTC; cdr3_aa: CAWTGGGGGVAKNIQYF
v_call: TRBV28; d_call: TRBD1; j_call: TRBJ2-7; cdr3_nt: TGTGCCAGCAGTTTAGACAGGGTAAGCGAGCAGTACTTC; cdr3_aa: CASSLDRVSEQYF
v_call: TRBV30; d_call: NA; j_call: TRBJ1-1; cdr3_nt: TGTGCCTGGAGTGAGAGTCTCTTGAACACTGAAGCTTTCTTT; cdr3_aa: CAWSESLLNTEAFF
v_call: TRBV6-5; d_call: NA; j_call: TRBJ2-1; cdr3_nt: TGTGCCAGCAGCAACGACAGGAGGTCCGACAATGAGCAGTTCTTC; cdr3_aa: CASSNDRRSDNEQFF
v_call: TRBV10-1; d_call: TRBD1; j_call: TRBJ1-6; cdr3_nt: TGCGCCAGCAGTGAGATAAATTGGGGGACAGGGGGCTATTCACCCCTCCACTTT; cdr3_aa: CASSEINWGTGGYSPLHF
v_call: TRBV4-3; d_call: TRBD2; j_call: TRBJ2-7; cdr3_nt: TGCGCCAGCAGCCAAGACGCGCGGGGGACCTACGAGCAGTACTTC; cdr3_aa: CASSQDARGTYEQYF
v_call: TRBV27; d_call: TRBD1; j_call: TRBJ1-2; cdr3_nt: TGTGCCAGCAGTCCGGTGACAGGGTATCGGGGCTACACCTTC; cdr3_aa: CASSPVTGYRGYTF
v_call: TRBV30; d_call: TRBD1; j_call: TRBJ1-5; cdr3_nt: TGTGCCTGGAGTCCCCAGGGGGGCGGACAGCCCCAGCATTTT; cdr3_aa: CAWSPQGGGQPQHF
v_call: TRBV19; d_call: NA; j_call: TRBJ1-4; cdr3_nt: TGTGCCAGTAGTATTGTGGGGGCGACTAATGAAAAACTGTTTTTT; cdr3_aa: CASSIVGATNEKLFF
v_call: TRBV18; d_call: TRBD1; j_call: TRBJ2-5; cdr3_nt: TGTGCCAGCTCTCCAGACAGGGGCCCTTCAGAGACCCAGTACTTC; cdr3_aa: CASSPDRGPSETQYF
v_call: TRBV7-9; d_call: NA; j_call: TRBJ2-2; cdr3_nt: TGTGCCAGCAGCTTTGCCGGGAGAGCGGGGGAGCTGTTTTTT; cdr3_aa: CASSFAGRAGELFF
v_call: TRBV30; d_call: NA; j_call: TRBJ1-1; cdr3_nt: TGTGCCTGGAAAGTGTCGGGGGTCTCGAACACTGAAGCTTTCTTT; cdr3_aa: CAWKVSGVSNTEAFF
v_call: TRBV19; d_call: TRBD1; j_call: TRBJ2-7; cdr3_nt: TGTGCCAGTAATAGACGGGACAGCCCCTACGAGCAGTACTTC; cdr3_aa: CASNRRDSPYEQYF
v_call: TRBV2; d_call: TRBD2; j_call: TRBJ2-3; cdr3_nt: TGTGCCAGCAGCTATAGCGGGGTTGCAGATACGCAGTATTTT; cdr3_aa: CASSYSGVADTQYF
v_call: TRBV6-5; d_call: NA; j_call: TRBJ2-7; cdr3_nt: TGTGCCAGCACCCCCAGGGCAGTCTCCTACGAGCAGTACTTC; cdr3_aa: CASTPRAVSYEQYF
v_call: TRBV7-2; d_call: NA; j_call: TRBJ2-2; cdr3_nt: TGTGCCAGCACCGGCGGCGGGGCGAACACCGGGGAGCTGTTTTTT; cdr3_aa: CASTGGGANTGELFF
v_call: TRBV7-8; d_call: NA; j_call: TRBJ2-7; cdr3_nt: TGTGCCAGCAGCTCCCGCAGATCCTACGAGCAGTACTTC; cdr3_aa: CASSSRRSYEQYF
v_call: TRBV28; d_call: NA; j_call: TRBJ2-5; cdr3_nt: TGTGCCAGCAGCCTCCCGGACAGAAAGACCCAGTACTTC; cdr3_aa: CASSLPDRKTQYF
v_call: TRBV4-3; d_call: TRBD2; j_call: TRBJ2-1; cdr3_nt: TGCGCCAGCAGCCAAGATTGGACTAGCGGGAGCTACAATGAGCAGTTCTTC; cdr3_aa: CASSQDWTSGSYNEQFF
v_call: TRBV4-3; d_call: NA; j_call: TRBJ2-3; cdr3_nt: TGCGCCAGCAGCCAAGAGGGCCCTCGGCGGGGACTCCTTATTAGGCAGTATTTT; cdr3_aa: CASSQEGPRRGLLIRQYF
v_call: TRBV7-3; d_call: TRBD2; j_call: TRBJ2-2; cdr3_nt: TGTGCCAGCAGCCAAACTAGCGCCACCGGGGAGCTGTTTTTT; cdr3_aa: CASSQTSATGELFF
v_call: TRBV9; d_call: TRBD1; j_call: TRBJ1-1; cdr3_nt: TGTGCCAGCAGCTTTGGGACAGGGGGAAAAGCTTTCTTT; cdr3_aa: CASSFGTGGKAFF
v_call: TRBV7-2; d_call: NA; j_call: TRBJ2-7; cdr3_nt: TGTGCCAGCAGCCCCCGCGGATCGGGGTCCAACGAGCAGTACTTC; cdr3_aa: CASSPRGSGSNEQYF
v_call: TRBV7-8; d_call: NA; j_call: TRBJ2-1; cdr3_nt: TGTGCCAGCAGCCTTGGACTATCTGGCTATGAGCAGTTCTTC; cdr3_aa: CASSLGLSGYEQFF